The 10 T cell receptor beta chains presented below share a single source sample, sequenced in a study of shared clonotypes between healthy human individuals. Produced via immunoSEQ multiplex PCR; TCRdb's table is partial and in-frame only. Among some 2,000,000 clones listed, approximately 96% were seen once. Sequenced sample: naive CD4+ T cells sorted from blood. Documented subset: CD45RA+ positively selected. The receptors shown here come from a man aged 18 to 29 in good health.

The V and J genes are TRBV5-1 and TRBJ2-1; D gene uncertain. Between the trimmed V and J ends, which lost 0 bases and 7 bases, there was a span of 8 bases. This CDR3 spans 13 amino acids. Germline V CDR1 and CDR2: SGHRS, YFSETQ. For the CDR3, the DNA is TGCGCCAGCAGCTTGGGGGGAACGAATGAGCAGTTCTTC. The encoded protein is CASSLGGTNEQFF. The full variable domain, in which reference TRBV5-1 and TRBJ2-1 provide the parts outside the CDR3, is KAGVTQTPRYLIKTRGQQVTLSCSPISGHRSVSWYQQTPGQGLQFLFEYFSETQRNKGNFPGRFSGRQFSNSRSEMNVSTLELGDSALYLCASSLGGTNEQFFGPGTRLTVL.

This chain links TRBV27 with TRBJ2-7; 7 nucleotides line up with TRBD1. CDR1 is MNHEY and CDR2 is SMNVEV in the germline V gene (reference sequence). V gave up 6 bases and J gave up 4 bases; unmatched junction bases: 12. CDR3 length: 15 amino acids. The CDR3 here is CASSSLGRGTYEQYF. The DNA of the CDR3 is TGTGCCAGCAGCTCACTCGGCAGGGGGACATACGAGCAGTACTTC.

This chain connects TRBV4-3 to TRBJ2-3; TRBD2 aligns across 12 bases. Germline loops: CDR1 LGHNA, CDR2 YSLEER. CDR3 length: 16 residues. With 0 bases clipped from V and 6 bases from J, the junction kept 4 bases outside the gene matches. The CDR3, as DNA: TGCGCCAGCAGCCAAGAAGGGACTAGCGGGCTCGATACGCAGTATTTT. Amino acids: CASSQEGTSGLDTQYF.

The J gene is TRBJ2-7, the V gene TRBV13; D not certain. Germline CDR1 PRHDT, CDR2 FYEKMQ (reference sequence). Trimming cost V 0 bases and J 3 bases, with 9 bases left between them. This CDR3 has 14 amino acids. CDR3: CASSLGLVLYEQYF. CDR3 coding DNA: TGTGCCAGCAGCTTAGGGTTAGTTCTCTACGAGCAGTACTTC.

The chain uses TRBV14 and TRBJ1-5; the D gene is possibly TRBD1 (5 bases). The CDR3 has 17 amino acids. CDR1 and CDR2 (germline): SGHDN, FVKESK. Trimming left V 5 bases short and J 10 bases short, with 27 bases between. The CDR3 is CASSSKFWWGPRRPQHF. CDR3 DNA: TGTGCCAGCAGCTCAAAGTTCTGGTGGGGCCCTAGGAGACCCCAGCATTTT.

This clone was seen only once. This sequence joins TRBV29-1 and TRBJ2-7, with D perhaps TRBD2 (7 bases). The CDR3 consists of 15 residues. Trimming stripped 0 bases from V and 5 bases from J, with 17 bases between. Looked up from germline, CDR1 is SQVTM and CDR2 is ANQGSEA. The DNA of the CDR3 is TGCAGCGTTGAAGATCGGGGGGCAGGACGGGACGAGCAGTACTTC. It translates to CSVEDRGAGRDEQYF.

This chain links TRBV7-2 with TRBJ2-7; tentatively, D is TRBD1 (6 bases). V was cut by 5 bases and J by 4 bases, with 12 bases left in between. The CDR3 runs to 13 residues. Germline assignment: CDR1 SGHTA and CDR2 FQGNSA. This chain's CDR3 is CASSAGTSYEQYF. The DNA of the CDR3 is TGTGCCAGCAGCGCCGGGACATCTTACGAGCAGTACTTC.

This chain connects TRBV11-3 to TRBJ2-3; 8 bases are a match to TRBD2. From germline, CDR1 is SGHNT and CDR2 YENEEA. The CDR3 spans 16 residues. V dropped 1 base and J dropped 1; count of bases not matched to a gene: 4. The CDR3 region is CASSLVRGACTDTQYF. The CDR3 bases are TGTGCCAGCAGCTTAGTGCGGGGGGCGTGCACAGATACGCAGTATTTT.

This clone has only one observation. The chain combines TRBV30 with TRBJ2-1; D is unclear. Looked up from germline, CDR1 is GTSNPN and CDR2 is SVGIG (reference sequence). This CDR3 contains 12 residues. The CDR3: CALGVVDNEQFF. The CDR3 bases are TGTGCTCTTGGGGTCGTCGACAATGAGCAGTTCTTC.

This clone was detected once. This chain uses TRBV4-1 with TRBJ2-7; no firm D call. The CDR3 extends over 15 amino acids. The V gene's germline CDR1 is MGHRA and CDR2 YSYEKL. The V end was cut by 4 bases, the J end by 0 bases, with 13 bases between. CDR3: CASSLTPAGSYEQYF. The CDR3 bases are TGCGCCAGCAGCCTGACTCCAGCTGGCTCCTACGAGCAGTACTTC.